One and the same sample provided the 15 T cell receptor beta chains below, sequenced in a study of shared clonotypes between healthy human individuals. Sequencing was performed with immunoSEQ multiplex PCR; in TCRdb, only in-frame clones are kept and a portion is missing. Here the sample spans about 2 million clones, 95% being singletons. Sequenced input: naive CD4+ T cells sorted from blood. Subset specified: CD45RA+ positively selected. These receptors were obtained from a man aged 18 to 29 in good health.

The rearrangement links TRBV7-2 to TRBJ2-2; D not resolved. CDR3 size: 12 residues. The germline V gene has CDR1 SGHTA and CDR2 FQGNSA. V lost 5 bases to trimming and J lost 5 bases, with 6 bases between them. The CDR3: CASSIRTGELFF. The CDR3 DNA sequence: TGTGCCAGCAGCATCCGAACCGGGGAGCTGTTTTTT. The variable domain in full, completed from reference TRBV7-2 and TRBJ2-2, reads GAGVSQSPSNKVTEKGKDVELRCDPISGHTALYWYRQSLGQGLEFLIYFQGNSAPDKSGLPSDRFSAERTGGSVSTLTIQRTQQEDSAVYLCASSIRTGELFFGEGSRLTVL.

CDR3 sequence reads: CATSPGGSNEKLFF. The DNA of the CDR3 is TGTGCCACCAGTCCAGGGGGATCTAATGAAAAACTGTTTTTT. This chain links TRBV15 with TRBJ1-4; TRBD1 matches at 7 bases. Germline lookup yields CDR1 LNHNV and CDR2 YYDKDF (reference sequence). V dropped 6 bases and J dropped 3; count of bases not matched to a gene: 4. The CDR3 covers 14 residues.

A word on this clone: Other DNA sequences in this specimen translate into the identical CDR3. The chain has TRBV5-1 and TRBJ1-2, with a weak D call TRBD1 (6 bases). Trimming pared 4 bases from V and 2 bases from J, leaving 12 bases between. Germline CDR1 SGHRS, CDR2 YFSETQ. This CDR3 spans 14 amino acids. CDR3 nucleotide sequence: TGCGCCAGCAGCCAAGGACAGCTCAACTATGGCTACACCTTC. Protein: CASSQGQLNYGYTF.

This chain joins TRBV7-3 and TRBJ2-7; D gene uncertain. Germline CDR1 and CDR2: SGHTA and FQGTGA. This CDR3 is built from 15 residues. The V gene lost 3 bases and the J gene lost 0 bases, with 12 bases spanning the gap. The CDR3 DNA follows: TGTGCCAGCAGCTTGTCCCCGGGCTCCTCCTACGAGCAGTACTTC. It yields the protein CASSLSPGSSYEQYF.

This chain joins TRBV6-6 and TRBJ2-1, with 9 bases aligning to TRBD2. With 0 bases clipped from V and 12 bases from J, the junction kept 6 bases outside the gene matches. The CDR3 is made up of 14 amino acids. CDR1 and CDR2 from the germline V gene are MNHNY and SVGAGI (reference sequence). This CDR3 reads CASSYSTAGGGQFF. The CDR3 DNA reads as TGTGCCAGCAGTTACTCGACGGCGGGAGGGGGGCAGTTCTTC.

The DNA of the CDR3 is TGTGCCAGCAGTTCCCGACTAGCGGGGGGTACAGATACGCAGTATTTT. Translated, it gives CASSSRLAGGTDTQYF. The genes are TRBV6-6 and TRBJ2-3; 13 bases are shared with TRBD2. V lost 4 bases, J lost 3 bases, and 4 bases stayed unmatched. Germline assignment: CDR1 MNHNY and CDR2 SVGAGI (reference sequence). This CDR3 has 16 amino acids.

The rearrangement uses TRBV28 and TRBJ1-1; TRBD1 agrees at 7 bases. J was trimmed by 1 base and V by 5 bases; bases with no gene match: 13. The CDR3 totals 17 residues. Looked up from germline, CDR1 is MDHEN and CDR2 is SYDVKM. CDR3 in DNA: TGTGCCAGCAGTAATCCCCGCGGGACAGCTGGGAACACTGAAGCTTTCTTT. Translating gives CASSNPRGTAGNTEAFF.

The CDR3 here is CASTRVLLSNQPQHF. The CDR3 bases are TGTGCCAGTACTAGGGTCCTCCTTAGCAATCAGCCCCAGCATTTT. The chain links TRBV19 to TRBJ1-5, with no clear D. Germline assignment: CDR1 LNHDA and CDR2 SQIVND (reference sequence). V was clipped by 7 bases and J by 0 bases, with 13 bases between them. The CDR3 length is 15 residues.

V gene TRBV5-1 combines with J gene TRBJ2-3; D perhaps matches TRBD2 (6 bases). The germline gives CDR1 SGHRS, CDR2 YFSETQ. The V gene lost 2 bases and the J gene lost 6 bases, with 19 bases spanning the gap. The CDR3 covers 16 residues. CDR3 residues: CASSFDWTTAVDTQYF. CDR3 DNA sequence: TGCGCCAGCAGCTTCGACTGGACTACCGCAGTGGATACGCAGTATTTT.

The genes are TRBV7-3 and TRBJ2-1, with 11 positions matching TRBD1. Germline CDR1 and CDR2: SGHTA and FQGTGA. J lost 8 bases, V lost 5 bases, and 5 bases had no gene match. CDR3 length: 14 residues. Here the CDR3 DNA reads TGTGCCAGCAGCCCCTGGACAGGGGGCGATGAGCAGTTCTTC. Protein product: CASSPWTGGDEQFF. Variable domain in full (rest from reference TRBV7-3 and TRBJ2-1): GAGVSQTPSNKVTEKGKYVELRCDPISGHTALYWYRQSLGQGPEFLIYFQGTGAADDSGLPNDRFFAVRPEGSVSTLKIQRTERGDSAVYLCASSPWTGGDEQFFGPGTRLTVL.

This clone came up once. In the same sample, other DNA sequences code for this CDR3. V usage is TRBV15 and J usage is TRBJ2-5; weak D call: TRBD2 (5 bases). V was clipped by 5 bases and J by 1 base, with 11 bases between them. Germline values: CDR1 LNHNV, CDR2 YYDKDF (reference sequence). The CDR3 covers 14 residues. The CDR3 spells CATSLGLFQETQYF. CDR3 bases: TGTGCCACCAGCTTAGGACTGTTCCAAGAGACCCAGTACTTC. Full variable domain (missing parts from reference TRBV15 and TRBJ2-5): DAMVIQNPRYQVTQFGKPVTLSCSQTLNHNVMYWYQQKSSQAPKLLFHYYDKDFNNEADTPDNFQSRRPNTSFCFLDIRSPGLGDTAMYLCATSLGLFQETQYFGPGTRLLVL.

This clone was observed a single time. The chain links TRBV6-5 to TRBJ2-2; D gene ambiguous. The CDR3 sequence is 14 residues long. Trimming pared 2 bases from V and 7 bases from J, leaving 11 bases between. Germline CDR1 and CDR2: MNHEY and SVGAGI. CDR3 residues: CASSYATLGGELFF. For the CDR3, the DNA is TGTGCCAGCAGTTACGCGACACTGGGCGGGGAGCTGTTTTTT.

This clone was counted a single time. The chain joins TRBV9 to TRBJ2-7; a possible D gene is TRBD1 (7 bases). This CDR3 has 15 residues. Trimming removed 4 bases from V and 5 bases from J, with 19 bases in between. From germline, CDR1 is SGDLS and CDR2 YYNGEE. The CDR3 DNA is TGTGCCAGCAGCTCTCATAAGCAGGGGGGCGACGAGCAGTACTTC. It translates to CASSSHKQGGDEQYF. Full variable domain (outside the CDR3, taken from reference TRBV9 and TRBJ2-7): DSGVTQTPKHLITATGQRVTLRCSPRSGDLSVYWYQQSLDQGLQFLIQYYNGEERAKGNILERFSAQQFPDLHSELNLSSLELGDSALYFCASSSHKQGGDEQYFGPGTRLTVT.

The chain couples TRBV5-1 to TRBJ1-1; D unclear. Per the germline V gene, CDR1 is SGHRS and CDR2 is YFSETQ. This CDR3 comprises 16 residues. Between the trimmed V and J ends, which lost 0 bases and 1 base, there was a span of 13 bases. CDR3 bases: TGCGCCAGCAGCTTGGAACTCCGGCAGAGGAACACTGAAGCTTTCTTT. Residues: CASSLELRQRNTEAFF.

The V gene is TRBV15, the J gene TRBJ2-2, with a weak D call TRBD2 (5 bases). Trimming pared 3 bases from V and 8 bases from J, leaving 10 bases between. CDR1 and CDR2 (germline): LNHNV, YYDKDF (reference sequence). This CDR3 is built from 13 residues. CDR3 coding DNA: TGTGCCACCAGCAGTCGGAGGCCAGGGGAGCTGTTTTTT. Translating gives CATSSRRPGELFF.